The T cell receptor beta chain under discussion was sequenced for a study of cytomegalovirus exposure and HLA in healthy donors. Findings and limits, study-wide: A further, later analysis showed that HLA-associated TCR beta chains (compared with equally common others) were more clonally expanded.

Germline CDR1 SGDLS, CDR2 YYNGEE. This CDR3 is 17 amino acids long. This clone was observed a single time. The antigen is not known. The germline gene is not matched at one end of the junction; a read error may be the cause. Within the sample, other DNA sequences also encode this same CDR3. PCR employed 60 Vbeta and 13 Jbeta primers. The data were produced by immunoSEQ multiplex PCR, yet TCRdb's version contains in-frame clones alone and is incomplete. Counted here are 70,000 to 90,000 clones, under 80% occurring once; the ten biggest clones make up roughly 4.2%. The V and J genes are TRBV9 and TRBJ2-5; the match to TRBD2 covers 7 bases. This clonotype was sampled from a man between 60 and 75 years old in good health and CMV-seronegative. The material sequenced was PBMCs. The DNA for the CDR3 is TGCGCCAGCAGCGTAGAAAGGTCTAGCGGCATCCAAGAGACCCAGTACTTC. This codes for CASSVERSSGIQETQYF.